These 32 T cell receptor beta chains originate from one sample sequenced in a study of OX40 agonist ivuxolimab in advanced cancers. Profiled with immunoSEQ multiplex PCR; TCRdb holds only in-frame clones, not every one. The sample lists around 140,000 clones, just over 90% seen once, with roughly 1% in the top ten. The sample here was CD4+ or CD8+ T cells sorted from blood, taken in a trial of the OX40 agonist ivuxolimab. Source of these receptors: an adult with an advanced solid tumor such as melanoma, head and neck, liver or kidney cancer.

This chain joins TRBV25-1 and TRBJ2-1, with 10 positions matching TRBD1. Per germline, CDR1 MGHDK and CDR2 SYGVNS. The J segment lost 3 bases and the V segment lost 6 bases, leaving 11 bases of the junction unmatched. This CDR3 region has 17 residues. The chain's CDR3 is CASSPQPGQGNYNEQFF. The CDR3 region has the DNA TGTGCCAGCAGCCCTCAACCGGGACAGGGGAACTACAATGAGCAGTTCTTC.

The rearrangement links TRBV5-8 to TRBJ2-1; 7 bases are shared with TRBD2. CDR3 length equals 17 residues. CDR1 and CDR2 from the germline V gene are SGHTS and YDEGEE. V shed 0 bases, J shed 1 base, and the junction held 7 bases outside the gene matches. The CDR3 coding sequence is TGTGCCAGCAGCTTGGCCGCGACTAGCAGATCCTACAATGAGCAGTTCTTC. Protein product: CASSLAATSRSYNEQFF.

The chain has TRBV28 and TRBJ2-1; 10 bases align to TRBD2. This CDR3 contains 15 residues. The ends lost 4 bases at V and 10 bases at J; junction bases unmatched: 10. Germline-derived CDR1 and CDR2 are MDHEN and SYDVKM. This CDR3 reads CASSSGPAGGGEQFF. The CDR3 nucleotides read TGTGCCAGCAGTTCGGGACCAGCGGGAGGGGGAGAGCAGTTCTTC.

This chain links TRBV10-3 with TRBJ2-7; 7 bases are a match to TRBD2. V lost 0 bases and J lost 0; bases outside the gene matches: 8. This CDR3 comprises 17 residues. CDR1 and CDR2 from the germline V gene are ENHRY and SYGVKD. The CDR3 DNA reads TGTGCCATCAGTGAGTCGATTTCTGCGGGAGCCTCCTACGAGCAGTACTTC. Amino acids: CAISESISAGASYEQYF.

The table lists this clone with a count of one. The CDR3 region has the DNA TGTGCCAGCAGCTTCGAGGTTGGCTCACCCCTCCACTTT. This encodes CASSFEVGSPLHF. The V call is TRBV11-2, the J call TRBJ1-6; D gene uncertain. The germline V gene encodes CDR1 SGHAT and CDR2 FQNNGV. The ends were cut back, 3 bases at V and 10 bases at J, with 10 bases in the middle. CDR3 length: 13 residues.

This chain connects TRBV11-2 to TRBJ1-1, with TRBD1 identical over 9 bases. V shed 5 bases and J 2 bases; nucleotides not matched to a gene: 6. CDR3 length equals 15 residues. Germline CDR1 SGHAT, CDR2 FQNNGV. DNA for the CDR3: TGTGCCAGCAGCCCCGGGACAGGGATAAACACTGAAGCTTTCTTT. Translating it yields CASSPGTGINTEAFF.

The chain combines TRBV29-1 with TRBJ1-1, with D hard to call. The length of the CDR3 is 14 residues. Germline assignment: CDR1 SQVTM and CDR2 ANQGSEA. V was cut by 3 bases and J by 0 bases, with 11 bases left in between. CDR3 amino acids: CSVEMEGLNTEAFF. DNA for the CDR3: TGCAGCGTTGAGATGGAGGGTCTGAACACTGAAGCTTTCTTT. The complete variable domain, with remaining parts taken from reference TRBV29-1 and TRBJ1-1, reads SAVISQKPSRDICQRGTSLTIQCQVDSQVTMMFWYRQQPGQSLTLIATANQGSEATYESGFVIDKFPISRPNLTFSTLTVSNMSPEDSSIYLCSVEMEGLNTEAFFGQGTRLTVV.

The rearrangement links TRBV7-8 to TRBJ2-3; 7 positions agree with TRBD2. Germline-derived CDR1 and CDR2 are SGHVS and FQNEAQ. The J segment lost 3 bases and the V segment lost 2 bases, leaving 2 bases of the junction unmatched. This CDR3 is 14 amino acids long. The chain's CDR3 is CASSLQGGTDTQYF. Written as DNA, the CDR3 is TGTGCCAGCAGCTTACAGGGAGGGACAGATACGCAGTATTTT.

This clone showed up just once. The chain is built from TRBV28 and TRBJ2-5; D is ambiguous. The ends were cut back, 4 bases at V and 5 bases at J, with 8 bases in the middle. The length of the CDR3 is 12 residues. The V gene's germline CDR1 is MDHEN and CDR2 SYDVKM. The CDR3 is CASSSSGETQYF. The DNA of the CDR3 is TGTGCCAGCAGTTCTAGTGGTGAGACCCAGTACTTC.

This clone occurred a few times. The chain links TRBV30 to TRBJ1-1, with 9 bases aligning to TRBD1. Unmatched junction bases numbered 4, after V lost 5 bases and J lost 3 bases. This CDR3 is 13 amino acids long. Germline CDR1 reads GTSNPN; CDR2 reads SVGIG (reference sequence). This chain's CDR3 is CAWQTGGDTEAFF. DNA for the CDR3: TGTGCCTGGCAGACAGGGGGAGACACTGAAGCTTTCTTT.

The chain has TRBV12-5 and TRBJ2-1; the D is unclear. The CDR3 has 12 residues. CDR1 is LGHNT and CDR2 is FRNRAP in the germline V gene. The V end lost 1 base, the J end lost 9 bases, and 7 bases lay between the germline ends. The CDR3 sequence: CASGLATGEQFF. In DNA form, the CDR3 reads TGTGCTAGTGGTTTGGCGACGGGTGAGCAGTTCTTC.

Written as DNA, the CDR3 is TGCGCCAGCAGACCGACAGCCCCAATCTATGGCTACACCTTC. Its protein is CASRPTAPIYGYTF. The chain has TRBV5-1 and TRBJ1-2; tentatively, D is TRBD1 (5 bases). From germline, CDR1 is SGHRS and CDR2 YFSETQ. This CDR3 is built from 14 residues. V dropped 5 bases and J dropped 4 bases, with 15 bases sitting between them. Looking up the rest from reference TRBV5-1 and TRBJ1-2 gives the full variable domain: KAGVTQTPRYLIKTRGQQVTLSCSPISGHRSVSWYQQTPGQGLQFLFEYFSETQRNKGNFPGRFSGRQFSNSRSEMNVSTLELGDSALYLCASRPTAPIYGYTFGSGTRLTVV.

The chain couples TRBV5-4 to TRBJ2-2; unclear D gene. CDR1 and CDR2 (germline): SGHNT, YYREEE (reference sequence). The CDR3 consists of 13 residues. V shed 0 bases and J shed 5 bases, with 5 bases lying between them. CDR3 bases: TGTGCCAGCAGCTTGGAAAGGACCGGGGAGCTGTTTTTT. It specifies CASSLERTGELFF.

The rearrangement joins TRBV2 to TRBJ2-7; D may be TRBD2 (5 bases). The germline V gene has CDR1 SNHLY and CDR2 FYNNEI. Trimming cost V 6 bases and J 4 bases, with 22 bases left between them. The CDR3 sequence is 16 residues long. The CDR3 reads CASSPPGVARGYEQYF. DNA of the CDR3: TGTGCCAGCAGCCCTCCCGGGGTAGCTAGAGGGTACGAGCAGTACTTC.

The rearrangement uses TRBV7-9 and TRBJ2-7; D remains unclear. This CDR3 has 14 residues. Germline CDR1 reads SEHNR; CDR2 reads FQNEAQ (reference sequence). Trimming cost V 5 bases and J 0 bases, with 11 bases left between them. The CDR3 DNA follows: TGTGCCAGCAGCCGCCGGGCAGTCTCCTACGAGCAGTACTTC. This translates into CASSRRAVSYEQYF.

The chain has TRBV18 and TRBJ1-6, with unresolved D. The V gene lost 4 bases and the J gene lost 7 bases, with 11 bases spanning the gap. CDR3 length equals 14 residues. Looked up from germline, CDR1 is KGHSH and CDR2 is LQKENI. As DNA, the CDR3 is TGTGCCAGCTCACGTCAGGCGGAAAATTCACCCCTCCACTTT. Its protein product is CASSRQAENSPLHF. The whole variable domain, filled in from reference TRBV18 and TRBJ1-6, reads NAGVMQNPRHLVRRRGQEARLRCSPMKGHSHVYWYRQLPEEGLKFMVYLQKENIIDESGMPKERFSAEFPKEGPSILRIQQVVRGDSAAYFCASSRQAENSPLHFGNGTRLTVT.

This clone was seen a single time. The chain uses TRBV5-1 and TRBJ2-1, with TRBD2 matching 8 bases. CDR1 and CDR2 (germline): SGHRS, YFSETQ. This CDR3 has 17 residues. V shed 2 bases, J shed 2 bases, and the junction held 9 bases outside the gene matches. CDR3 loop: CASSFLGLATTYNEQFF. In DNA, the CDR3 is TGCGCCAGCAGCTTCCTAGGACTAGCCACGACCTACAATGAGCAGTTCTTC.

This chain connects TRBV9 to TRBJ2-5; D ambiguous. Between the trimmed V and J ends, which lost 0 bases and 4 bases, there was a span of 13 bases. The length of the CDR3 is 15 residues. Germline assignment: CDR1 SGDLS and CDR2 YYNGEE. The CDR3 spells CASSVGGAHRETQYF. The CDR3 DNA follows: TGTGCCAGCAGCGTAGGTGGAGCGCATCGAGAGACCCAGTACTTC.

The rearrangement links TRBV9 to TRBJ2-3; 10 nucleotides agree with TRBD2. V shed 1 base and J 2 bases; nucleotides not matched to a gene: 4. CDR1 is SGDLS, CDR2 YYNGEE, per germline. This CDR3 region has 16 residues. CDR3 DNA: TGTGCCAGCAGCGTAAGCGGGAGGGCTTCCACAGATACGCAGTATTTT. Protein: CASSVSGRASTDTQYF. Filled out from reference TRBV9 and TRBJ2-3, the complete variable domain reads DSGVTQTPKHLITATGQRVTLRCSPRSGDLSVYWYQQSLDQGLQFLIQYYNGEERAKGNILERFSAQQFPDLHSELNLSSLELGDSALYFCASSVSGRASTDTQYFGPGTRLTVL.

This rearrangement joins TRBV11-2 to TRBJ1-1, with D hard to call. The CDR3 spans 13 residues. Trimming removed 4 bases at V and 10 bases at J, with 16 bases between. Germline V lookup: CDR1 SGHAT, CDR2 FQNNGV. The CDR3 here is CASSSQRIEGAFF. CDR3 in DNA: TGTGCCAGCAGCTCTCAGAGGATAGAGGGAGCTTTCTTT.

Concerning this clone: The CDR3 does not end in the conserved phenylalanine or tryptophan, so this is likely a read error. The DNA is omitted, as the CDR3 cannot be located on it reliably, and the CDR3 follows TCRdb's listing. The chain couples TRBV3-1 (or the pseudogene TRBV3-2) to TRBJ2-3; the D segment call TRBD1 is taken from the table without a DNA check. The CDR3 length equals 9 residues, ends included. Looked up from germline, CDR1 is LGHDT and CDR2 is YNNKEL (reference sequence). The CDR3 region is CASSRDRGI.

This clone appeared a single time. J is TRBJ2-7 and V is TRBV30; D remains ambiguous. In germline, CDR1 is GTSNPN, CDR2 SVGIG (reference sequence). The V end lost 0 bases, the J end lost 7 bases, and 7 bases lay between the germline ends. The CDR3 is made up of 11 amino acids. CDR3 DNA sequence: TGTGCCTGGAGTGTACGTCGGGAGCAGTACTTC. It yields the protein CAWSVRREQYF. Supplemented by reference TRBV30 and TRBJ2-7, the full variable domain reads SQTIHQWPATLVQPVGSPLSLECTVEGTSNPNLYWYRQAAGRGLQLLFYSVGIGQISSEVPQNLSASRPQDRQFILSSKKLLLSDSGFYLCAWSVRREQYFGPGTRLTVT.

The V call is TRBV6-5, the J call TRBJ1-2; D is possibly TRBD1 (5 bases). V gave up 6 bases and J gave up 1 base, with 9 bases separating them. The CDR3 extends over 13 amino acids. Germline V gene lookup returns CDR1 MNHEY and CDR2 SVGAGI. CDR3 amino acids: CASRRDLNYGYTF. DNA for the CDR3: TGTGCCAGCAGGAGGGACCTTAACTATGGCTACACCTTC.

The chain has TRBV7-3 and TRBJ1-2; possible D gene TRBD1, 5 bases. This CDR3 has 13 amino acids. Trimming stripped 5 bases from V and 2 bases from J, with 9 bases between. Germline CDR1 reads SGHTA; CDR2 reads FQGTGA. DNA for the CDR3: TGTGCCAGCAGCAAAGACAGCAACTATGGCTACACCTTC. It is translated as CASSKDSNYGYTF.

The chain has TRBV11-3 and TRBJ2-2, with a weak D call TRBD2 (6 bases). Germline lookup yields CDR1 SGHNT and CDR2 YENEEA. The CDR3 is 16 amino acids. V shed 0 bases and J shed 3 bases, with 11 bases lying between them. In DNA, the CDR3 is TGTGCCAGCAGCTTAGAGGGGAGCGGGTACACCGGGGAGCTGTTTTTT. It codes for CASSLEGSGYTGELFF. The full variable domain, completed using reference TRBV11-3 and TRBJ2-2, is EAGVVQSPRYKIIEKKQPVAFWCNPISGHNTLYWYLQNLGQGPELLIRYENEEAVDDSQLPKDRFSAERLKGVDSTLKIQPAELGDSAVYLCASSLEGSGYTGELFFGEGSRLTVL.

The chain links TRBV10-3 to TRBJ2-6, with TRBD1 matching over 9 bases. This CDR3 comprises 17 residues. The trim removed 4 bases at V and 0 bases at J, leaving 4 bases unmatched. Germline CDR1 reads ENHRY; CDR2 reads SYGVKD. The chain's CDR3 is CAISAGTGSSGANVLTF. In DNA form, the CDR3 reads TGTGCCATCAGTGCAGGGACAGGGAGCTCTGGGGCCAACGTCCTGACTTTC.

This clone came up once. This CDR3 is CASSPGQGSYGYTF. The CDR3 DNA follows: TGTGCCAGCAGCCCGGGACAGGGAAGCTATGGCTACACCTTC. The chain recombines TRBV6-6 with TRBJ1-2, with TRBD1 matching 9 bases. CDR3 size: 14 residues. The germline V gene has CDR1 MNHNY and CDR2 SVGAGI (reference sequence). After removal of 6 bases from V and 4 bases from J, the junction contained 6 bases not matched to a gene.

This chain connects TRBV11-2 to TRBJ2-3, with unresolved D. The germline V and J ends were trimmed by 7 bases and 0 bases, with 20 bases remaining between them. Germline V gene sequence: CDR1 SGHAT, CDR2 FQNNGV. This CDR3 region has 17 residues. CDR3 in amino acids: CASTPLLRPASTDTQYF. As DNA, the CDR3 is TGTGCCAGCACCCCCCTCCTCCGGCCGGCAAGCACAGATACGCAGTATTTT.

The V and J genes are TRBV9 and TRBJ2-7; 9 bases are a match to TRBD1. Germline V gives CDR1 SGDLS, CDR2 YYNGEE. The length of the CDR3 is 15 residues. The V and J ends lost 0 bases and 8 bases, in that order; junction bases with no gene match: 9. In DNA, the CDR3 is TGTGCCAGCAGCGTAGGAACAGGGGGCCACCAACAGCAGTACTTC. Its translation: CASSVGTGGHQQQYF.

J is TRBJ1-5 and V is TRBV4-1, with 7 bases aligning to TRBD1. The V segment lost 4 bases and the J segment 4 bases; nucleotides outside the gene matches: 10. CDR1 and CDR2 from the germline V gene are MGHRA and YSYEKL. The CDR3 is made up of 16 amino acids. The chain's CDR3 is CASSLKPGTANQPQHF. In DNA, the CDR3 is TGCGCCAGCAGCCTAAAGCCCGGGACAGCTAATCAGCCCCAGCATTTT.

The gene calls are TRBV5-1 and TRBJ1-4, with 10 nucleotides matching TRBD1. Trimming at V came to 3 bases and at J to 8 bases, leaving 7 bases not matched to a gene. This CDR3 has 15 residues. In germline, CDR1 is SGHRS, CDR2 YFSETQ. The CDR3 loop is CASSSTGTGDEKLFF. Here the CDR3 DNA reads TGCGCCAGCAGCTCAACCGGGACAGGGGACGAAAAACTGTTTTTT.

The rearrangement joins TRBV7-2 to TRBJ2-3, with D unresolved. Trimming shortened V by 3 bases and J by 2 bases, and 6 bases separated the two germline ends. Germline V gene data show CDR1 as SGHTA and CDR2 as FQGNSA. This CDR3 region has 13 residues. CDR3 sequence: CASSLDPTDTQYF. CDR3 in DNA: TGTGCCAGCAGCTTGGACCCCACAGATACGCAGTATTTT.